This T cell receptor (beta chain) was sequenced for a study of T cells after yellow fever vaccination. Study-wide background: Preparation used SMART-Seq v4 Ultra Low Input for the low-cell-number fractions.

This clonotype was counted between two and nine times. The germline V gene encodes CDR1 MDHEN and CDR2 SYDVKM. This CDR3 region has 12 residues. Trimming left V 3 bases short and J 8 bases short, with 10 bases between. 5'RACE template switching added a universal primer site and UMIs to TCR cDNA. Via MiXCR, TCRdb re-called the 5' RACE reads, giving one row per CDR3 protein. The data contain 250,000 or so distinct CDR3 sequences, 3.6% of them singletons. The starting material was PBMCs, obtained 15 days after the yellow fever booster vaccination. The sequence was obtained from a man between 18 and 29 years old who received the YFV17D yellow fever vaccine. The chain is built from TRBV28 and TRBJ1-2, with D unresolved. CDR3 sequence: CASSFGVDGYTF. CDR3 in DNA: TGTGCCAGCAGTTTTGGGGTAGACGGCTACACCTTC.